One and the same sample provided the 5 T cell receptor beta chains below, sequenced in a study of early T cells in non-severe SARS-CoV-2 infection. TCRdb used MiXCR to reprocess the 5' RACE reads, holding one entry per CDR3 protein. Among just under 65,000 distinct CDR3 sequences, around 13% were seen once, and the ten largest hold 4% to 4.5%. The sequencing sample was made of whole blood. All receptors come from an adult who was a healthcare worker with PCR-confirmed SARS-CoV-2 infection or an uninfected control (not recorded which).

Comment on this clonotype: This may arise from a read error, as a much more abundant clone is one base away. V and J are TRBV7-2 and TRBJ2-7; 11 nucleotides agree with TRBD1. Per the germline V gene, CDR1 is SGHTA and CDR2 is FQGNSA. CDR3 size: 14 residues. The CDR3 here is CACSSGTGGYEQYF. The CDR3 coding sequence is TGTGCCTGCAGTTCCGGGACAGGGGGCTACGAGCAGTACTTC.

This clonotype came up a few times. The chain links TRBV29-1 to TRBJ2-4; possibly TRBD1 or TRBD2 for D (5 bases each). Germline CDR1 and CDR2: SQVTM and ANQGSEA. The CDR3 length is 13 residues. V dropped 7 bases and J dropped 2 bases, with 12 bases sitting between them. The CDR3 region is CSARGVTKNIQYF. CDR3 DNA: TGCAGCGCGAGAGGGGTAACCAAAAACATTCAGTACTTC.

Ten or more counts support this clonotype. The chain recombines TRBV20-1 with TRBJ1-2, with 8 nucleotides matching TRBD1. This CDR3 comprises 11 residues. The germline V gene has CDR1 DFQATT and CDR2 SNEGSKA (reference sequence). V gave up 6 bases and J gave up 8 bases; unmatched junction bases: 5. In DNA, the CDR3 is TGCAGTGCCTGGACAGGGAAGGGCTACACCTTC. Its translation is CSAWTGKGYTF.

This clonotype was detected a few times. The rearrangement joins TRBV7-2 to TRBJ2-1, with 8 bases aligning to TRBD2. The CDR3 is made up of 15 amino acids. Germline trimming cut 6 bases from V and 1 base from J; bases unmatched to any gene: 5. Germline loops: CDR1 SGHTA, CDR2 FQGNSA. CDR3 loop: CASSRGGLSYNEQFF. The CDR3, as DNA: TGTGCCAGCAGTCGGGGGGGCCTATCCTACAATGAGCAGTTCTTC.

This chain uses TRBV7-2 with TRBJ1-1; D is unresolved. The CDR3 extends over 13 amino acids. The V end was cut by 10 bases, the J end by 5 bases, with 17 bases between. The germline V gene encodes CDR1 SGHTA and CDR2 FQGNSA. CDR3: CATHPTPATEAFF. CDR3 sequence (DNA): TGTGCCACCCACCCTACACCAGCGACTGAAGCTTTCTTT.